Listed below are T cell receptor beta chains from one sample, sequenced in a study of T cell responses to AZD1222 COVID-19 vaccine. The table came from immunoSEQ multiplex PCR; TCRdb's copy has only in-frame clones and leaves some out. The sample contains approximately 89,000 clones, approximately 90% of which appear only once. The source was peripheral blood, collected on day 0 of AZD1222 vaccination. These receptors all come from an adult in good health. The CDR3 runs from the conserved cysteine through the conserved F or W. Each record gives: CDR3 DNA, CDR3 protein, J gene, V gene, D gene, CDR3 length, clone size. The D gene is left open where the match is weak. Size is stated for part of the rows, as once, few or many counts, or as a class when the clone is expanded.

CDR3nt: TGTGCCTGGAGTGTGGAGAGGGGGAGGTCCGAGCAGTACTTC; CDR3aa: CAWSVERGRSEQYF; j_gene: TRBJ2-7; v_gene: TRBV30; d_gene: .; len: 14; abundance: .
CDR3nt: TGTGCCAGCTCAGATACAACGAACACTGAAGCTTTCTTT; CDR3aa: CASSDTTNTEAFF; j_gene: TRBJ1-1; v_gene: TRBV18; d_gene: .; len: 13; abundance: .
CDR3nt: TGTGCCAGTAGTACTACAGCTTCGGGCTATGGCTACACCTTC; CDR3aa: CASSTTASGYGYTF; j_gene: TRBJ1-2; v_gene: TRBV19; d_gene: .; len: 14; abundance: .
CDR3nt: TGTGCCAGTAGTATAGATACCGGGGTCGGGGGCCAGCCCCAGCATTTT; CDR3aa: CASSIDTGVGGQPQHF; j_gene: TRBJ1-5; v_gene: TRBV19; d_gene: .; len: 16; abundance: .
CDR3nt: TGTGCCAGCAGCGCGGACTTCTCCTACGAGCAGTACTTC; CDR3aa: CASSADFSYEQYF; j_gene: TRBJ2-7; v_gene: TRBV7-9; d_gene: .; len: 13; abundance: .
CDR3nt: TGCGCCAGCAGCTTGTCTGGACTTGGCTCCTACGAGCAGTACTTC; CDR3aa: CASSLSGLGSYEQYF; j_gene: TRBJ2-7; v_gene: TRBV5-1; d_gene: .; len: 15; abundance: few
CDR3nt: TGTGCCAGCAGCGTAGGTTTGAGGGGAGCAGGCACCGGGGAGCTGTTTTTT; CDR3aa: CASSVGLRGAGTGELFF; j_gene: TRBJ2-2; v_gene: TRBV9; d_gene: .; len: 17; abundance: once
CDR3nt: TGTGCCAGCAGCGTGGGACAGGTTTGGAGCGAGCAGTACTTC; CDR3aa: CASSVGQVWSEQYF; j_gene: TRBJ2-7; v_gene: TRBV5-4; d_gene: TRBD1; len: 14; abundance: .
CDR3nt: TGTGCCAGCTCACCAGCAGAATCCTACGAGCAGTACTTC; CDR3aa: CASSPAESYEQYF; j_gene: TRBJ2-7; v_gene: TRBV18; d_gene: .; len: 13; abundance: few
CDR3nt: TGTGCCAGCAGCTTAGGCCTTCCTGGAGGGAATCAGCCCCAGCATTTT; CDR3aa: CASSLGLPGGNQPQHF; j_gene: TRBJ1-5; v_gene: TRBV7-9; d_gene: .; len: 16; abundance: .
CDR3nt: TGTGCCAGCAGCTGGCAGGGGGATCAGCCCCAGCATTTT; CDR3aa: CASSWQGDQPQHF; j_gene: TRBJ1-5; v_gene: TRBV5-5; d_gene: TRBD1; len: 13; abundance: .
CDR3nt: TGTGCCAGTAGTTCGGGTTCTGAAGCTTTCTTT; CDR3aa: CASSSGSEAFF; j_gene: TRBJ1-1; v_gene: TRBV19; d_gene: .; len: 11; abundance: .
CDR3nt: TGTGCCAGCAAGGGACAGGGATTGAACACTGAAGCTTTCTTT; CDR3aa: CASKGQGLNTEAFF; j_gene: TRBJ1-1; v_gene: TRBV2; d_gene: TRBD1; len: 14; abundance: .
CDR3nt: TGTGCCAGCAGCTGGAGCTCCTACGAGCAGTACTTC; CDR3aa: CASSWSSYEQYF; j_gene: TRBJ2-7; v_gene: TRBV11-3; d_gene: .; len: 12; abundance: .
CDR3nt: TGTGCCAGCAGCCAAGAAATAGAGGACAGGGTATGTGGCTACACCTTC; CDR3aa: CASSQEIEDRVCGYTF; j_gene: TRBJ1-2; v_gene: TRBV3-1/TRBV3-2; d_gene: TRBD1; len: 16; abundance: .
CDR3nt: TGTGCCAGCAGTAGACTGAATAGCAATCAGCCCCAGCATTTT; CDR3aa: CASSRLNSNQPQHF; j_gene: TRBJ1-5; v_gene: TRBV2; d_gene: .; len: 14; abundance: .
CDR3nt: TGTGCCAGCAGGCCACAGGGCGGGGCTACATCCACTGAAGCTTTCTTT; CDR3aa: CASRPQGGATSTEAFF; j_gene: TRBJ1-1; v_gene: TRBV27; d_gene: .; len: 16; abundance: .
CDR3nt: TGTGCCAGCAGCCAAGACGCTAGCGGGGCCTACGAGCAGTACTTC; CDR3aa: CASSQDASGAYEQYF; j_gene: TRBJ2-7; v_gene: TRBV3-1/TRBV3-2; d_gene: TRBD2; len: 15; abundance: .
CDR3nt: TGTGCCAGCAGCCCGCCTACAGGGAACTATGGCTACACCTTC; CDR3aa: CASSPPTGNYGYTF; j_gene: TRBJ1-2; v_gene: TRBV7-2; d_gene: .; len: 14; abundance: .
CDR3nt: TGTGCCAGCAGTGCTCCCCGAGTGGGGAATGGGTATTTT; CDR3aa: CASSAPRVGNGYF; j_gene: TRBJ1-3; v_gene: TRBV28; d_gene: .; len: 13; abundance: .
CDR3nt: TGTGCCAGCAGCCCCCCCCAGGGGTACTATGGCTACACCTTC; CDR3aa: CASSPPQGYYGYTF; j_gene: TRBJ1-2; v_gene: TRBV7-2; d_gene: .; len: 14; abundance: .
CDR3nt: TGTGCCAGCAGTTACTCAGGGGCAACTAATGAAAAACTGTTTTTT; CDR3aa: CASSYSGATNEKLFF; j_gene: TRBJ1-4; v_gene: TRBV6-5; d_gene: .; len: 15; abundance: .
CDR3nt: TGTGCCAGCAGTAGGCAGGGGCCCCTCTATAATTCACCCCTCCACTTT; CDR3aa: CASSRQGPLYNSPLHF; j_gene: TRBJ1-6; v_gene: TRBV27; d_gene: .; len: 16; abundance: .
CDR3nt: TGTGCCAGCAGTGACGGGACCGGGGAGCTGTTTTTT; CDR3aa: CASSDGTGELFF; j_gene: TRBJ2-2; v_gene: TRBV6-4; d_gene: .; len: 12; abundance: .
CDR3nt: TGCGCCAGCAGTCATCCCGACAGAACGTATGGCTACACCTTC; CDR3aa: CASSHPDRTYGYTF; j_gene: TRBJ1-2; v_gene: TRBV23-1; d_gene: .; len: 14; abundance: .